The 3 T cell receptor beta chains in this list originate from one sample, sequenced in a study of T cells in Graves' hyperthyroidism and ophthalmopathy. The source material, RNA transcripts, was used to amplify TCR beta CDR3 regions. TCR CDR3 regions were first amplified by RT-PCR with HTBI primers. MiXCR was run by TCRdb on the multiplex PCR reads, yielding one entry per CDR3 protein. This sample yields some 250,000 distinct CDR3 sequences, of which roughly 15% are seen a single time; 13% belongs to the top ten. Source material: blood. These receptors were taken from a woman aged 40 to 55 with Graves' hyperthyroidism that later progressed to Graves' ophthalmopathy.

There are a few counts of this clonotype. The CDR3 nucleotides are TGTGCCAGCAGCGTAGGTGGAAATACGCAGTATTTT. It encodes CASSVGGNTQYF. V and J are TRBV9 and TRBJ2-3; unclear D gene. Trimming stripped 0 bases from V and 7 bases from J, with 6 bases between. The CDR3 length is 12 residues. The germline CDR1 and CDR2 sequences are SGDLS and YYNGEE.

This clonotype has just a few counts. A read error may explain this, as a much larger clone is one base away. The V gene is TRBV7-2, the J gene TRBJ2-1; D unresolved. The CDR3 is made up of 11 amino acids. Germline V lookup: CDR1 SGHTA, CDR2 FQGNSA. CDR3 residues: CATISYDEQFF. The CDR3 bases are TGTGCCACAATTTCCTACGATGAGCAGTTCTTC. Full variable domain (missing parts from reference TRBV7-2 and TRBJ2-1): GAGVSQSPSNKVTEKGKDVELRCDPISGHTALYWYRQSLGQGLEFLIYFQGNSAPDKSGLPSDRFSAERTGGSVSTLTIQRTQQEDSAVYLCATISYDEQFFGPGTRLTVL.

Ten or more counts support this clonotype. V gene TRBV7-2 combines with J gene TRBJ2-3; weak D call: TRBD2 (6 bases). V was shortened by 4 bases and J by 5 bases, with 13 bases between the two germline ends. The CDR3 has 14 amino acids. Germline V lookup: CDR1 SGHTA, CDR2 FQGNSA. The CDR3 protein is CASSSNQAGDTQYF. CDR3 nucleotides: TGTGCCAGCAGCTCTAATCAAGCGGGAGATACGCAGTATTTT.